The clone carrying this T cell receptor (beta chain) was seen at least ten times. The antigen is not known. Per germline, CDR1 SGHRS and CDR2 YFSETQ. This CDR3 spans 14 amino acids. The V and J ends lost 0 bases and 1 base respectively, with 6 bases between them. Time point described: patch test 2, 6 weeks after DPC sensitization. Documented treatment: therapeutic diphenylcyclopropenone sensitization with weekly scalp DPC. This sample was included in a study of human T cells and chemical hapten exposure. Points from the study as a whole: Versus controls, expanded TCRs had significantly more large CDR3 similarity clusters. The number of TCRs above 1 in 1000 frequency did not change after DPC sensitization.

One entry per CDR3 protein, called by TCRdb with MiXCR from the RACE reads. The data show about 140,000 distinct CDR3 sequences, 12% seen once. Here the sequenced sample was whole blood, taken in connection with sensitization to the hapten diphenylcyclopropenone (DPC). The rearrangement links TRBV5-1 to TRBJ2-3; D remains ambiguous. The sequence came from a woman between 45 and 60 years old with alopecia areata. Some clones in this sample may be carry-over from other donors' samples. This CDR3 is CASSLGDRTDTQYF. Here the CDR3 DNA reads TGCGCCAGCAGCTTGGGAGATCGCACAGATACGCAGTATTTT.